What follows is one TCR beta chain and its context. The data are from a study of blood T cell repertoires in COVID-19. Here immunoSEQ multiplex PCR was the method, and the copy in TCRdb shows in-frame clones only, minus some. The sample yields around 210,000 clones, 80% to 90% seen once. From germline, CDR1 is WSHSY and CDR2 SAAADI. V lost 9 bases and J lost 3; bases outside the gene matches: 10. The CDR3 has 16 amino acids. J is TRBJ2-1 and V is TRBV10-2; 11 bases fit TRBD2. The specimen sequenced was peripheral blood. The TCR originated in a young man with active or convalescent COVID-19. The CDR3 sequence is CASIRSGTSGYNEQFF. The CDR3 coding sequence is TGCGCCAGTATCAGGTCCGGGACTAGCGGCTACAATGAGCAGTTCTTC.